This entry lists 6 T cell receptor beta chains sequenced from one sample in a study of blood T cell repertoires in COVID-19. Using immunoSEQ multiplex PCR, the repertoire was profiled, and TCRdb retains in-frame clones only, with some absent. The sample includes about 280,000 clones, 87% of them seen just once. Source material: peripheral blood. These receptors all stem from a woman between 45 and 60 years old who had recovered from COVID-19.

This chain links TRBV30 with TRBJ2-3; 13 bases are shared with TRBD2. The germline V gene encodes CDR1 GTSNPN and CDR2 SVGIG (reference sequence). The trim removed 2 bases at V and 3 bases at J, leaving 14 bases unmatched. This CDR3 spans 19 amino acids. Written as DNA, the CDR3 is TGTGCCTGGAGTCTGAGATCATGGACTAGCGGGAGTAGGACAGATACGCAGTATTTT. This translates into CAWSLRSWTSGSRTDTQYF.

V is TRBV6-4 and J is TRBJ2-3; tentative D call: TRBD1 (6 bases). The germline V gene has CDR1 MRHNA and CDR2 SNTAGT. This CDR3 has 14 amino acids. The V end lost 5 bases, the J end lost 0 bases, and 9 bases lay between the germline ends. The DNA for the CDR3 is TGTGCCAGCAGTCGGGACACAAGCACAGATACGCAGTATTTT. It codes for CASSRDTSTDTQYF.

CDR3 sequence: CASSPPGRGELFF. CDR3 in DNA: TGTGCCAGCTCACCACCGGGGCGCGGGGAGCTGTTTTTT. The J gene is TRBJ2-2, the V gene TRBV18; D perhaps matches TRBD1 (5 bases). The CDR3 spans 13 residues. Trimming shortened V by 0 bases and J by 7 bases, and 6 bases separated the two germline ends. Per the germline V gene, CDR1 is KGHSH and CDR2 is LQKENI.

The V gene is TRBV7-2, the J gene TRBJ1-5; 8 bases line up with TRBD1. V lost 5 bases and J lost 5; bases outside the gene matches: 8. Germline CDR1 reads SGHTA; CDR2 reads FQGNSA. The CDR3 has 15 residues. The CDR3 sequence: CASSLGAGGYQPQHF. As DNA, the CDR3 is TGTGCCAGCAGCCTTGGGGCAGGGGGCTATCAGCCCCAGCATTTT.

The chain has TRBV28 and TRBJ2-1; 9 positions match TRBD2. The CDR3 has 18 residues. Germline-derived CDR1 and CDR2 are MDHEN and SYDVKM. V dropped 2 bases and J dropped 2; count of bases not matched to a gene: 10. CDR3 sequence reads: CASSLPRVAGGPYNEQFF. CDR3 nucleotide sequence: TGTGCCAGCAGTTTACCCCGAGTGGCGGGAGGGCCCTACAATGAGCAGTTCTTC.

This clone was detected only a few times. This chain joins TRBV27 and TRBJ1-5; D gene uncertain. The germline V gene encodes CDR1 MNHEY and CDR2 SMNVEV (reference sequence). Trimming removed 4 bases at V and 5 bases at J, with 6 bases between. This CDR3 is 12 amino acids long. The CDR3 spells CASSSGDQPQHF. Here the CDR3 DNA reads TGTGCCAGCAGTTCCGGAGATCAGCCCCAGCATTTT.